This is a list of T cell receptor beta chains from one sample in a study of blood T cell repertoires in COVID-19. TCRdb's copy holds only in-frame clones and misses some; the assay was immunoSEQ multiplex PCR. This table holds about 20,000 clones, 70% to 90% found once. The sequencing sample was made of PBMCs or T cells enriched from blood (not recorded which). These receptors all come from a woman aged 30 to 39 who had recovered from COVID-19. CDR3s include the opening cysteine and the closing phenylalanine or tryptophan. A D gene is named only where the DNA matches it firmly. Clone size, where shown, is once, few, many, or a class for clones that have expanded.

- TRBJ1-1 TRBV20-1 - CSASSNTEAFF TGCAGTGCTAGCTCGAACACTGAAGCTTTCTTT
TRBD1 TRBJ1-6 TRBV30 - CAWTGTENSPLHF TGTGCCTGGACCGGGACAGAGAATTCACCCCTCCACTTT
- TRBJ1-1 TRBV4-3 - CASSQEIQGNTEAFF TGCGCCAGCAGCCAAGAGATACAGGGGAACACTGAAGCTTTCTTT
- TRBJ1-2 TRBV6-5 - CASSRGAGGYYGYTF TGTGCCAGCAGCCGGGGGGCCGGTGGGTACTATGGCTACACCTTC
- TRBJ2-7 TRBV27 - CASSLSRSYEQYF TGTGCCAGCAGTTTATCCAGGTCCTACGAGCAGTACTTC
- TRBJ2-7 TRBV11-1 few CASSLEGTSKPYF TGTGCCAGCAGCTTAGAGGGGACTTCAAAACCGTACTTC
- TRBJ1-1 TRBV19 - CASSVRQAGITMNTEAFF TGTGCCAGTAGTGTTCGACAGGCTGGGATAACCATGAACACTGAAGCTTTCTTT
TRBD1 TRBJ2-2 TRBV5-4 - CASSLSRGRNTGELFF TGTGCCAGCAGCTTGAGCAGGGGGCGTAACACCGGGGAGCTGTTTTTT
- TRBJ2-5 TRBV24-1 - CATSDFRRTGGRIAGGQETQYF TGTGCCACCAGTGACTTCAGGAGGACAGGGGGCAGGATAGCGGGGGGTCAAGAGACCCAGTACTTC
- TRBJ2-5 TRBV27 - CASSLRGQETQYF TGTGCCAGCAGTTTACGGGGCCAAGAGACCCAGTACTTC
TRBD2 TRBJ2-2 TRBV4-3 few CASSPGLAGITGELFF TGCGCCAGCAGCCCGGGACTAGCGGGGATCACCGGGGAGCTGTTTTTT
TRBD1 TRBJ1-1 TRBV10-3 - CAISDLVTATGKTEAFF TGTGCCATCAGTGACCTTGTGACAGCGACAGGGAAAACTGAAGCTTTCTTT
- TRBJ1-1 TRBV15 - CATSRDQEGNTEAFF TGTGCCACCAGCAGAGATCAGGAGGGAAACACTGAAGCTTTCTTT
TRBD1 TRBJ2-7 TRBV24-1 - CATSDSRQGAYEQYF TGTGCCACCAGTGATTCTAGACAGGGGGCCTACGAGCAGTACTTC
TRBD1 TRBJ1-3 TRBV6-4 few CASSVTLQGAGNTIYF TGTGCCAGCAGTGTGACCCTACAGGGGGCTGGAAACACCATATATTTT
- TRBJ2-3 TRBV5-4 once CASRPAEGFSTDTQYF TGTGCCAGCAGACCCGCGGAGGGGTTCAGCACAGATACGCAGTATTTT
TRBD1 TRBJ2-2 TRBV10-1 - CASSLGQGRTGELFF TGCGCCAGCAGCTTGGGACAGGGAAGAACCGGGGAGCTGTTTTTT
- TRBJ1-5 TRBV5-6 - CASSRDGGSNQPQHF TGTGCCAGCAGCCGGGACGGGGGGAGCAATCAGCCCCAGCATTTT
TRBD1 TRBJ1-5 TRBV4-2 - CASSQGGQYNQPQHF TGTGCCAGCAGCCAAGGGGGACAGTACAATCAGCCCCAGCATTTT
- TRBJ1-5 TRBV19 - CASSILDKSNQPQHF TGTGCCAGTAGTATCTTAGACAAAAGCAATCAGCCCCAGCATTTT
- TRBJ1-1 TRBV9 - CASRPSGDWTEAFF TGTGCCAGCAGACCTTCCGGGGATTGGACTGAAGCTTTCTTT